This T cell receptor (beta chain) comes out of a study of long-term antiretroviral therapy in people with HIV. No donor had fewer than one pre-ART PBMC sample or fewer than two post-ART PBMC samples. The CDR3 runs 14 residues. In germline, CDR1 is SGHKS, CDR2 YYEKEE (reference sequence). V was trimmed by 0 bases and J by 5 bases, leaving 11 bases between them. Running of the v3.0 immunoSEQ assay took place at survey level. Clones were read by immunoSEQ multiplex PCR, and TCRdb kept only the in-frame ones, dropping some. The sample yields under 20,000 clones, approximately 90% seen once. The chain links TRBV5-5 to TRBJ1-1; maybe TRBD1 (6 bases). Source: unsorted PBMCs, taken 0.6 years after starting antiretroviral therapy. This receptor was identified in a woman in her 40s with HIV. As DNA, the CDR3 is TGTGCCAGCAGCTTGGAGGGGGGCGGTACTGAAGCTTTCTTT. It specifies CASSLEGGGTEAFF.